Listed here are 23 T cell receptor beta chains from one sample, sequenced in a study of T-cell memory formation after mild COVID-19. TCRdb processed the 5' RACE reads anew with MiXCR; each CDR3 protein has one entry. The data contain more than 350,000 distinct CDR3 sequences, about 15% of them singletons. Sequencing was done on a sample of PBMCs or a T cell subset sorted from them (not recorded which). The receptors were gathered from a man younger than 35 who had mild COVID-19 (a few samples of this study predate the infection). Cell type and time point are not known.

This clonotype turned up a few times. The rearrangement joins TRBV7-3 to TRBJ2-2, with TRBD1 matching over 8 bases. Germline CDR1 and CDR2: SGHTA and FQGTGA. The CDR3 sequence is 16 residues long. The junction had 10 bases not matched to a gene; V was cut back by 5 bases and J by 5 bases. CDR3 in DNA: TGTGCCAGCAGCCCCAATCCTGGACAGGGAACCGGGGAGCTGTTTTTT. Encoded protein: CASSPNPGQGTGELFF.

Only a few counts were recorded for this clonotype. The chain couples TRBV5-1 to TRBJ2-1; possible D gene TRBD1, 5 bases. CDR1 and CDR2 (germline): SGHRS, YFSETQ. The CDR3 loop spans 15 amino acids. Trimming cost V 0 bases and J 4 bases, with 11 bases left between them. The CDR3 loop reads CASSLVAGLYNEQFF. The DNA of the CDR3 is TGCGCCAGCAGCTTGGTGGCAGGGCTGTACAATGAGCAGTTCTTC.

The chain carries TRBV5-1 and TRBJ2-3; 11 positions agree with TRBD2. This CDR3 is 20 amino acids long. The J segment lost 5 bases and the V segment lost 4 bases, leaving 21 bases of the junction unmatched. In germline, CDR1 is SGHRS, CDR2 YFSETQ. CDR3 sequence (DNA): TGCGCCAGCAGCCGACGACCGGCACCCATAGCGGGGGGGCCAGAAGATACGCAGTATTTT. Translating it yields CASSRRPAPIAGGPEDTQYF.

CDR3 in amino acids: CASSYSQGGEQFF. DNA of the CDR3: TGTGCCAGCAGTTACTCGCAGGGAGGCGAGCAGTTCTTC. The chain is built from TRBV6-5 and TRBJ2-1, with a weak D call TRBD2 (6 bases). This CDR3 contains 13 residues. V gave up 0 bases and J gave up 10 bases, with 10 bases separating them. Germline loops: CDR1 MNHEY, CDR2 SVGAGI.

The chain uses TRBV7-9 and TRBJ2-7, with D uncertain. V lost 3 bases to trimming and J lost 0 bases, with 6 bases between them. The CDR3 contains 13 residues. CDR1 and CDR2 (germline): SEHNR, FQNEAQ (reference sequence). The CDR3 bases are TGTGCCAGCAGCTTCTACAGCTCCTACGAGCAGTACTTC. Translation: CASSFYSSYEQYF.

The rearrangement uses TRBV24-1 and TRBJ2-7; D remains unclear. Trimming cost V 12 bases and J 2 bases, with 7 bases left between them. This CDR3 spans 10 amino acids. Germline-derived CDR1 and CDR2 are KGHDR and SFDVKD. As DNA, the CDR3 is TGTGCCCTGCAGGCCTACGAGCAGTACGTC. Its protein product is CALQAYEQYV.

The rearrangement links TRBV12-3 or TRBV12-4 to TRBJ2-1; possible D gene TRBD1, 5 bases. The V end was cut by 6 bases, the J end by 3 bases, with 21 bases between. The CDR3 has 17 amino acids. The CDR3 sequence is CASSTTRAGKNYNEQFF. The CDR3 DNA reads TGTGCCAGCAGCACGACAAGGGCAGGGAAGAACTACAATGAGCAGTTCTTC.

A word on this clonotype: The conserved phenylalanine or tryptophan is not found at the CDR3 terminus, so this likely reflects a read error. The chain couples TRBV5-1 to TRBJ2-7, with D perhaps matching TRBD2 (6 bases). V was trimmed by 5 bases and J by 0 bases, leaving 9 bases between them. The CDR3 runs to 13 residues. Per the germline V gene, CDR1 is SGHRS and CDR2 is YFSETQ. The CDR3 region is CASRLASSYEQYS. The CDR3 DNA sequence: TGCGCCAGCAGACTAGCTTCCTCCTACGAGCAGTACTCC.

This chain links TRBV7-3 with TRBJ1-6, with a weak D call TRBD1 (6 bases). Per the germline V gene, CDR1 is SGHTA and CDR2 is FQGTGA. V gave up 5 bases and J gave up 9 bases, with 17 bases separating them. The CDR3 spans 15 residues. As DNA, the CDR3 is TGTGCCAGCAGCCTGACGGGACAAGAGACTTCACCCCTCCACTTT. This sequence encodes CASSLTGQETSPLHF.

Only a few counts were recorded for this clonotype. This chain uses TRBV20-1 with TRBJ2-5, with no clear D. The CDR3 is 14 amino acids. The germline V gene has CDR1 DFQATT and CDR2 SNEGSKA (reference sequence). Trimming cost V 3 bases and J 0 bases, with 11 bases left between them. The CDR3 here is CSARPPRDQETQYF. CDR3 nucleotide sequence: TGCAGTGCTAGGCCCCCCCGGGACCAAGAGACCCAGTACTTC.

This clonotype has more than one count but fewer than ten. This rearrangement joins TRBV24-1 to TRBJ2-3; the D gene is possibly TRBD2 (5 bases). V was pared by 4 bases and J by 4 bases, with 8 bases between. From germline, CDR1 is KGHDR and CDR2 SFDVKD. CDR3 length: 13 amino acids. The CDR3 sequence: CATSEGGPDTQYF. The CDR3, as DNA: TGTGCCACCAGTGAAGGCGGGCCAGATACGCAGTATTTT.

This clonotype has just a few counts. The rearrangement links TRBV10-3 to TRBJ2-1, with 9 bases that match TRBD2. The CDR3 runs 16 residues. V shed 0 bases, J shed 8 bases, and the junction held 8 bases outside the gene matches. The germline V gene encodes CDR1 ENHRY and CDR2 SYGVKD. The CDR3 loop is CAISESGVAGVYEQFF. In nucleotides, the CDR3 is TGTGCCATCAGTGAGTCAGGGGTAGCGGGGGTGTATGAGCAGTTCTTC.

This clonotype has only a few counts. The chain has TRBV5-1 and TRBJ2-1; 13 positions match TRBD2. V shed 4 bases, J shed 9 bases, and the junction held 10 bases outside the gene matches. Germline V gene lookup returns CDR1 SGHRS and CDR2 YFSETQ. This CDR3 contains 16 residues. CDR3 coding DNA: TGCGCCAGCAGCCCCCAACTAGCGGGGGGGTTCGGTGAGCAGTTCTTC. It specifies CASSPQLAGGFGEQFF. Based on the CDR3 plus reference TRBV5-1 and TRBJ2-1, the full variable domain is KAGVTQTPRYLIKTRGQQVTLSCSPISGHRSVSWYQQTPGQGLQFLFEYFSETQRNKGNFPGRFSGRQFSNSRSEMNVSTLELGDSALYLCASSPQLAGGFGEQFFGPGTRLTVL.

In its sample, this clonotype was seen a few times. The V call is TRBV10-3, the J call TRBJ1-2; 9 bases fit TRBD1. Germline loops: CDR1 ENHRY, CDR2 SYGVKD. This CDR3 is built from 14 residues. The ends lost 10 bases at V and 8 bases at J; junction bases unmatched: 14. CDR3 DNA sequence: TGTGCCACCGGGACCGGGACAGGGTATCAAGGCTACACCTTC. Protein product: CATGTGTGYQGYTF.

This sequence joins TRBV18 and TRBJ2-3; 9 bases fit TRBD2. Germline CDR1 KGHSH, CDR2 LQKENI. V lost 1 base, J lost 4 bases, and 3 bases stayed unmatched. This CDR3 region has 15 residues. CDR3 in DNA: TGTGCCAGCTCACCACGACTAGCGGAGTCAGATACGCAGTATTTT. Encoded protein: CASSPRLAESDTQYF.

This clonotype showed up just a few times. The CDR3 DNA is TGCGCCAGCAGCTTGGCCGGGTACTATGGCTACACCTTC. This translates into CASSLAGYYGYTF. This chain links TRBV5-1 with TRBJ1-2; unclear D gene. The CDR3 covers 13 residues. V lost 0 bases and J 3 bases, leaving 6 bases between the germline ends. Germline CDR1 is SGHRS and CDR2 is YFSETQ.

The chain is built from TRBV4-2 and TRBJ2-3; the D gene could be TRBD1 or TRBD2 (5 bases each). Trimming shortened V by 1 base and J by 2 bases, and 10 bases separated the two germline ends. Germline CDR1 is LGHNA and CDR2 is YNFKEQ. This CDR3 has 15 amino acids. The CDR3 bases are TGTGCCAGCAGCCAAGGTGGGGGATTCACAGATACGCAGTATTTT. Translated: CASSQGGGFTDTQYF.

The table lists this clonotype with a few counts. The V gene is TRBV4-1, the J gene TRBJ1-4; D is ambiguous. Per germline, CDR1 MGHRA and CDR2 YSYEKL. Trimming removed 0 bases at V and 4 bases at J, with 6 bases between. This CDR3 comprises 14 residues. In DNA form, the CDR3 reads TGCGCCAGCAGCCAAGATAGGGATAATGAAAAACTGTTTTTT. Protein: CASSQDRDNEKLFF.

V gene TRBV6-5 combines with J gene TRBJ2-1, with a tentative D call TRBD1 (5 bases). Trimming stripped 2 bases from V and 5 bases from J, with 13 bases between. Germline V gene sequence: CDR1 MNHEY, CDR2 SVGAGI. CDR3 length equals 15 residues. CDR3 in amino acids: CASSYTSGRNNEQFF. CDR3 nucleotides: TGTGCCAGCAGTTACACTTCAGGGCGTAACAATGAGCAGTTCTTC.

This clonotype was seen a handful of times. The chain has TRBV7-9 and TRBJ1-6, with D hard to call. The length of the CDR3 is 12 residues. V was trimmed by 1 base and J by 9 bases, leaving 4 bases between them. The germline CDR1 and CDR2 sequences are SEHNR and FQNEAQ (reference sequence). CDR3 DNA: TGTGCCAGCAGCTTAGAGCCTTCACCCCTCCACTTT. Its protein is CASSLEPSPLHF.

This clonotype showed up just a few times. V and J are TRBV28 and TRBJ2-7; D may be TRBD1 or TRBD2 (5 bases each). Per the germline V gene, CDR1 is MDHEN and CDR2 is SYDVKM. Deletions cut 4 bases from V and 3 bases from J, with 13 bases between. The CDR3 has 14 amino acids. The CDR3 coding sequence is TGTGCCAGCAGTTCCGGGACGGGGTACTACGAGCAGTACGTC. Translated, it gives CASSSGTGYYEQYV.

V and J are TRBV5-1 and TRBJ1-3, with 7 positions matching TRBD1. CDR3 length: 16 residues. The ends lost 4 bases at V and 0 bases at J; junction bases unmatched: 7. Germline CDR1 and CDR2: SGHRS and YFSETQ. CDR3 sequence: CASSAGQPYSGNTIYF. In DNA, the CDR3 is TGCGCCAGCAGCGCGGGACAGCCTTACTCTGGAAACACCATATATTTT.

The CDR3 DNA sequence: TGCGCCAGCAGCGTCCGGGACAAATATGGCTACACCTTC. Its protein is CASSVRDKYGYTF. This chain connects TRBV5-1 to TRBJ1-2; maybe TRBD1 (6 bases). The V and J ends lost 4 bases and 5 bases respectively, with 12 bases between them. CDR1 is SGHRS and CDR2 is YFSETQ in the germline V gene. The CDR3 spans 13 residues.